This TCR beta chain is drawn from a study of metastatic and nonmetastatic thyroid tumors. Background on the study: For malignant and benign thyroid patients, tumor or nodule tissue and blood were the sources whose repertoires were compared. Study-wide points: As reported, TCR beta diversity in blood and tumor was significantly higher in malignant thyroid tumors than in benign nodules.

The CDR3 spans 14 residues. Germline lookup yields CDR1 LNHDA and CDR2 SQIVND (reference sequence). The trim removed 4 bases at V and 5 bases at J, leaving 5 bases unmatched. The entire patient cohort was treatment-naive prior to thyroid surgery. Judged by abundance, this clone is medium-sized. Its antigen is undetermined. Original handling: The distant-metastasis classifier for papillary thyroid cancer was built from CDR3 differences across clinicopathological groups. TCRdb reprocessed the PCR reads via MiXCR. These V and J calls originate from TCRdb's pipeline instead of the authors' own analysis. Of 8,500 to 13,000 clones listed, roughly 12% were seen once; the top ten hold around 13%.

Sample: blood. This chain links TRBV19 with TRBJ2-7; 10 bases map to TRBD2. The receptor was isolated from a female donor with papillary thyroid cancer or a benign thyroid nodule (not recorded which). Some clones in this sample may be carry-over from other donors' samples. The CDR3 DNA reads TGTGCCAGTAGTAAGCGGGGGGGCCTGGACGAGCAGTACTTC. This gives the protein CASSKRGGLDEQYF. The variable domain in full, completed from reference TRBV19 and TRBJ2-7, reads DGGITQSPKYLFRKEGQNVTLSCEQNLNHDAMYWYRQDPGQGLRLIYYSQIVNDFQKGDIAEGYSVSREKKESFPLTVTSAQKNPTAFYLCASSKRGGLDEQYFGPGTRLTVT.